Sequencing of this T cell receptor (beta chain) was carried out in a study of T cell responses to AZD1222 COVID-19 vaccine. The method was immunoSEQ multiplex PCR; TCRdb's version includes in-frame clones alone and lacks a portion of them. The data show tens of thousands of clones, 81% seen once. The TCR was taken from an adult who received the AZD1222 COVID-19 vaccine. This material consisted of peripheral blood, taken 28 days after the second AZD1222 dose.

CDR3 coding DNA: TGTGCCAGCAGTTTCCCAGAAGGCTACACCTTC. Translation gives CASSFPEGYTF. The chain uses TRBV28 and TRBJ1-2; D ambiguous. Per germline, CDR1 MDHEN and CDR2 SYDVKM. V was cut by 3 bases and J by 8 bases, with 7 bases left in between. This CDR3 contains 11 residues.